The 8 T cell receptor beta chains presented below share a single source sample, sequenced in a study of CD4 T cells in relation to SARS-CoV-2 and coronaviruses. No antigen has been identified for these receptors. The unexposed donors gave CD4+ T cells in about 2011-2018, prior to COVID-19. Isolation of CD4+ T cells took place after about eleven days in culture. Method: immunoSEQ multiplex PCR; TCRdb's copy keeps in-frame clones and lacks some. Of 31,000 or so clones listed, approximately 79% are singletons. The sequencing sample was made of CD4+ T cells from PBMCs, cultured in vitro. Receptors originate from a human donor in good health.

This clone was seen only once. This rearrangement joins TRBV4-1 to TRBJ2-7; D remains ambiguous. CDR3 size: 17 residues. Germline V CDR1 and CDR2: MGHRA, YSYEKL. V was clipped by 3 bases and J by 6 bases, with 24 bases between them. The DNA for the CDR3 is TGCGCCAGCAGCCAGCCACGGACGGTCGGTGTCATGGGCGAGCAGTACTTC. Amino acid sequence: CASSQPRTVGVMGEQYF.

This clone was observed a few times. The genes are TRBV5-4 and TRBJ2-7; tentative D call: TRBD1 (5 bases). This CDR3 is 14 amino acids long. The germline CDR1 and CDR2 sequences are SGHNT and YYREEE (reference sequence). Trimming shortened V by 6 bases and J by 2 bases, and 15 bases separated the two germline ends. CDR3 coding DNA: TGTGCCAGCACCCGAAGGCCAGGGACCTACGAGCAGTACTTC. This translates into CASTRRPGTYEQYF.

This clone was counted only a few times. The genes are TRBV11-2 and TRBJ2-2; D is perhaps TRBD1 (6 bases). CDR1 and CDR2 (germline): SGHAT, FQNNGV. The CDR3 runs to 14 residues. V lost 3 bases, J lost 4 bases, and 9 bases lay in between. The DNA for the CDR3 is TGTGCCAGCAGCTTCCAGGGGATCACCGGGGAGCTGTTTTTT. It translates to CASSFQGITGELFF.

This chain uses TRBV3-1 (or the pseudogene TRBV3-2) with TRBJ1-4; TRBD1 matches 7 bases. This CDR3 region has 16 residues. V lost 3 bases and J lost 4; bases outside the gene matches: 8. The germline CDR1 and CDR2 sequences are LGHDT and YNNKEL (reference sequence). The CDR3 here is CASSHTLGQDNEKLFF. Written as DNA, the CDR3 is TGTGCCAGCAGCCACACACTAGGACAGGATAATGAAAAACTGTTTTTT.

The chain is built from TRBV27 and TRBJ1-1; no clear D gene. This CDR3 spans 13 amino acids. The germline gives CDR1 MNHEY, CDR2 SMNVEV (reference sequence). With 11 bases removed from V and 3 bases from J, the gap between germline ends came to 16 bases. DNA for the CDR3: TGTGCCGCCCGAGCGGGGAGATACACTGAAGCTTTCTTT. Translation: CAARAGRYTEAFF.

The chain has TRBV11-2 and TRBJ1-2, with 8 bases lining up with TRBD1. In germline, CDR1 is SGHAT, CDR2 FQNNGV. The CDR3 is 15 amino acids. J was trimmed by 6 bases and V by 7 bases; bases with no gene match: 13. In DNA form, the CDR3 reads TGTGCCAGCACCGGTCAATTGACAGGGGAGGATGGCTACACCTTC. As protein: CASTGQLTGEDGYTF.

This clone is a singleton in its sample. This chain links TRBV6-5 with TRBJ1-5; no clear D. CDR3 length: 14 residues. Trimming left V 5 bases short and J 5 bases short, with 13 bases between. Germline loops: CDR1 MNHEY, CDR2 SVGAGI. CDR3 DNA: TGTGCCAGCAGTCCCCGCCTTGTGGATCAGCCCCAGCATTTT. Translated: CASSPRLVDQPQHF.

The chain is built from TRBV2 and TRBJ1-3; the match to TRBD1 covers 8 bases. J was trimmed by 4 bases and V by 3 bases; bases with no gene match: 5. The CDR3 runs to 15 residues. Germline V gene lookup returns CDR1 SNHLY and CDR2 FYNNEI. CDR3 sequence: CASSDGQGVGNTIYF. The CDR3 DNA reads TGTGCCAGCAGTGACGGACAGGGTGTCGGAAACACCATATATTTT.